Each of the 6 T cell receptor beta chains below was sequenced from the same sample in a study of T-cell reconstitution after alpha-beta-depleted transplantation in children. Unique molecular identifiers were incorporated when the TCRbeta library was constructed. TCRdb used MiXCR to reprocess the PCR reads, holding one entry per CDR3 protein. Among some 530,000 distinct CDR3 sequences listed, around 13% were seen once. Here the sequenced sample was PBMCs from the stem cell graft donor, taken from the stem cell graft. Source of these receptors: a human donor who donated a stem cell graft to a child with combined immunodeficiency.

In its sample, this clonotype was seen many times. The rearrangement links TRBV29-1 to TRBJ2-7; D not resolved. This CDR3 is 13 amino acids long. V lost 3 bases, J lost 2 bases, and 11 bases lay in between. The germline V gene has CDR1 SQVTM and CDR2 ANQGSEA. As DNA, the CDR3 is TGCAGCGTTGAGAAGCCCGGAACCTACGAGCAGTACTTC. As protein: CSVEKPGTYEQYF.

This clonotype has only a few counts. J is TRBJ2-1 and V is TRBV4-3; D is unclear. The germline V and J ends were trimmed by 1 base and 0 bases, with 7 bases remaining between them. This CDR3 is 15 amino acids long. The germline V gene has CDR1 LGHNA and CDR2 YSLEER. This CDR3 reads CASSQVTTSYNEQFF. Here the CDR3 DNA reads TGCGCCAGCAGCCAAGTCACGACCTCCTACAATGAGCAGTTCTTC.

This chain uses TRBV4-3 with TRBJ1-2, with D uncertain. Germline V gene data show CDR1 as LGHNA and CDR2 as YSLEER. Trimming stripped 0 bases from V and 3 bases from J, with 14 bases between. The CDR3 has 16 residues. In DNA, the CDR3 is TGCGCCAGCAGCCAAGAGATAGGATTACGATACTATGGCTACACCTTC. It specifies CASSQEIGLRYYGYTF.

This clonotype was counted a few times. V and J are TRBV20-1 and TRBJ1-1, with TRBD1 as a possible D gene (5 bases). Trimming shortened V by 0 bases and J by 2 bases, and 13 bases separated the two germline ends. The V gene's germline CDR1 is DFQATT and CDR2 SNEGSKA (reference sequence). The CDR3 is made up of 15 amino acids. The CDR3 loop is CSARDSGRPNTEAFF. CDR3 DNA sequence: TGCAGTGCTAGAGACTCGGGACGGCCAAACACTGAAGCTTTCTTT.

The rearrangement links TRBV20-1 to TRBJ1-1; TRBD1 is a possible D gene (6 bases). Trimming left V 0 bases short and J 11 bases short, with 13 bases between. Germline CDR1 is DFQATT and CDR2 is SNEGSKA (reference sequence). The CDR3 is 12 residues long. The CDR3 bases are TGCAGTGCTAGAGAGGGGGGCAGGGTCGCTTTCTTT. It encodes CSAREGGRVAFF.

The chain combines TRBV29-1 with TRBJ2-7; D is unclear. V lost 4 bases and J lost 2, with 9 bases in between. Germline loops: CDR1 SQVTM, CDR2 ANQGSEA. The CDR3 sequence is 12 residues long. CDR3 sequence: CSVADPAYEQYF. CDR3 bases: TGCAGCGTTGCGGACCCGGCCTACGAGCAGTACTTC.